Listed below are T cell receptor beta chains from one sample, sequenced in a study of T cells in Graves' hyperthyroidism and ophthalmopathy. TCRdb re-derived calls from the multiplex PCR reads in MiXCR, one entry per CDR3 protein. The sample shows about 380,000 distinct CDR3 sequences, 11% to 15% of them seen only once. Sequencing was done on a sample of blood. Receptors were obtained from a woman aged 55-70 years with Graves' hyperthyroidism. Each CDR3 is given with its conserved first and last residue. The D gene is left open where the match is weak. The size entry is marked missing in some rows and otherwise reads once, few, many or a size class.

j_call clone_size v_call d_call cdr3_nt cdr3_aa
TRBJ2-3 few TRBV30 TRBD2 TGTGCCTGGAGTGTAATCGTTGGCGGGGGTACGCAGTATTTT CAWSVIVGGGTQYF
TRBJ2-5 many TRBV28 NA TGTGCCAGCAGTTTACCAGGAGGAGAGGAGACCCAGTACTTC CASSLPGGEETQYF
TRBJ1-1 many TRBV29-1 TRBD1 TGCAGCGTTGACCCAGGGGGGTCTGAAGCTTTCTTT CSVDPGGSEAFF
TRBJ2-7 many TRBV7-9 TRBD2 TGTGCCAGCAGCTCCCTCGGGACTAGGTCCGAGCAGTACTTC CASSSLGTRSEQYF
TRBJ1-5 many TRBV28 NA TGTGCCAGCAGCTCCCCGGTGCAGCCCCAGCATTTT CASSSPVQPQHF
TRBJ2-3 many TRBV7-6 NA TGTGCCAGCAGCTTAGCAGTCCGAGCGGATACGCAGTATTTT CASSLAVRADTQYF
TRBJ2-1 many TRBV28 TRBD2 TGTGCCAGCAGTCCCCACGCGGGAGATAGGAATGAGCAGTTCTTC CASSPHAGDRNEQFF
TRBJ1-2 few TRBV20-1 NA TGCAGTGCTAGAAAAAGATATCGGGGGTTGGAAGCAGGGTATGGCTACACCTTC CSARKRYRGLEAGYGYTF
TRBJ1-1 few TRBV29-1 NA TGCAGCGTTTATAGGGTTTTAGACACTGAAGCTTTCTTT CSVYRVLDTEAFF
TRBJ2-6 many TRBV6-5 NA TGTGCCAGCAGTTACTCGGTGGGGGCTGGGGCCAACGTCCTGACTTTC CASSYSVGAGANVLTF
TRBJ2-3 few TRBV9 NA TGTGCCAGCAGCGTAGATCGAGCGTCAGATACGCAGTATTTT CASSVDRASDTQYF
TRBJ2-1 many TRBV11-2 TRBD2 TGTGCCAGCAGCTTGGAACTAGCGTTCAGCTCCTACAATGAGCAGTTCTTC CASSLELAFSSYNEQFF
TRBJ2-3 NA TRBV6-1 TRBD2 TGTGCCAGCAGTCGGGGGGCTAGCGGGGATTCAGATACGCAGTATTTT CASSRGASGDSDTQYF
TRBJ1-2 NA TRBV25-1 NA TGTGCCAGCACCTGGGCAGAATATGGCTACACCTTC CASTWAEYGYTF
TRBJ2-3 many TRBV20-1 TRBD2 TGCAGTGCTAGATTCGTAGCGGGAGATACGCAGTATTTT CSARFVAGDTQYF
TRBJ1-5 many TRBV6-5 NA TGTGCCAGCAGTTACTTGGGGCGAGATCAGCCCCAGCATTTT CASSYLGRDQPQHF
TRBJ1-1 many TRBV11-1 NA TGTGCCAGCAGCCCCCTTAGCCAAGCTTTCTTT CASSPLSQAFF
TRBJ1-2 NA TRBV5-1 TRBD1 TGCGCCAGCAGCATATTCGGGACAGACTATGGCTACACCTTC CASSIFGTDYGYTF
TRBJ2-1 many TRBV3-1 TRBD2 TGTGCCAGCAGCCAAGTGGATGGGGGGGATGAGCAGTTCTTC CASSQVDGGDEQFF
TRBJ2-7 many TRBV6-1 NA TGTGCCACCACCGCCCGGGTGGGCAACTACGAGCAGTACTTC CATTARVGNYEQYF
TRBJ1-6 many TRBV20-1 TRBD1 TGCAGTGCCCACGGACCCGGGACAGGGGTTTCACCCCTCCACTTT CSAHGPGTGVSPLHF
TRBJ2-2 many TRBV12-3/TRBV12-4 NA TGTGCCAGCAGTTACGGGGGCTGGAACACCGGGGAGCTGTTTTTT CASSYGGWNTGELFF
TRBJ1-2 many TRBV5-1 NA TGCGCCAGCAGCTTGGACGGGGCTGCAAACTATGGCTACACCTTC CASSLDGAANYGYTF
TRBJ1-1 many TRBV7-3 NA TGTGCCAGCAGCTCATCCGGGGTGAACACTGAAGCTTTCTTT CASSSSGVNTEAFF
TRBJ2-7 many TRBV11-2 NA TGTGCCAGCAGCCCCAATCCGGGACACCTTTACGAGCAGTACTTC CASSPNPGHLYEQYF
TRBJ1-2 many TRBV15 NA TGTGCCACCAGCAGACAGAGGGGTCTCAACTATGGCTACACCTTC CATSRQRGLNYGYTF
TRBJ2-7 many TRBV6-5 TRBD2 TGTGCCAGCAGTTACCTGGGACTAGCGGTTACCTACGAGCAGTACTTC CASSYLGLAVTYEQYF
TRBJ1-4 many TRBV20-1 NA TGCAGTGCTGGTCCGAGTTTGGGTGAAAAACTGTTTTTT CSAGPSLGEKLFF
TRBJ1-2 many TRBV27 TRBD1 TGTGCCAGCAGTTTAGGACAGGGAGTACGCTACACCTTC CASSLGQGVRYTF
TRBJ2-4 NA TRBV10-3 TRBD2 TGTGCCGGAAAAAAGGAGGCGGGGGTAGCCAAAAACATTCAGTGCTTC CAGKKEAGVAKNIQCF
TRBJ1-2 NA TRBV12-3/TRBV12-4 TRBD1 TGTGCCAGCAGTTTAGCCCGGACAGGGAGGCTAGGAGGCTACACCTTC CASSLARTGRLGGYTF
TRBJ1-1 many TRBV29-1 NA TGCAGCGGGAAGACAGTCACTGAAGCTTTCTTT CSGKTVTEAFF
TRBJ1-2 many TRBV29-1 NA TGCAGCGTTGAATCACCGGACACAAACTATGGCTACACCTTC CSVESPDTNYGYTF
TRBJ2-1 many TRBV5-5 TRBD2 TGTGCCAGCAGCTTGGAGCGGGAGAGCAATGAGCAGTTCTTC CASSLERESNEQFF
TRBJ1-1 few TRBV19 NA TGTGCCAGTAGTGAAGATCTGAACACTGAAGCTTTCTTT CASSEDLNTEAFF
TRBJ2-6 few TRBV6-1 TRBD1 TGTGCCAGCAGTGAAGCGGGACAGGGCCGCTCTGGGGCCAACGTCCTGACTTTC CASSEAGQGRSGANVLTF
TRBJ1-2 many TRBV6-1 NA TGTGCCAGCAGTGAAGAGGGCTCCTATGGCTACACCTTC CASSEEGSYGYTF
TRBJ2-1 NA TRBV27 NA TGTGCCAGCAGTTTAATGGGCAGGGGGCTTCGAGCGGGAGTTTACAATGAGCAGTTCTTC CASSLMGRGLRAGVYNEQFF
TRBJ1-2 many TRBV6-1 NA TGTGCCAGCAGTGCCCTCGGGGGGCGGGCTGGCTACACCTTC CASSALGGRAGYTF
TRBJ2-1 many TRBV7-2 NA TGTGCCAGCAGCTCCACGGCGGGGTACAATGAGCAGTTCTTC CASSSTAGYNEQFF
TRBJ1-1 many TRBV20-1 TRBD1 TGCAGTGCCCTTCCCCTCCGGGACAGGGTTTCGGCTTTCTTT CSALPLRDRVSAFF
TRBJ2-2 few TRBV19 TRBD1 TGTGCCAGTAGTAGGGACAGGGGAGGCGGGGAGCTGTTTTTT CASSRDRGGGELFF
TRBJ2-7 many TRBV15 NA TGTGCCACCAACGACAGCGGACCCTCCTACGAGCAGTACTTC CATNDSGPSYEQYF
TRBJ1-3 NA TRBV12-3/TRBV12-4 TRBD1 TGTGCCAGCAGGCGAACAGGGGTAAACACCATATATTTT CASRRTGVNTIYF
TRBJ1-2 many TRBV15 NA TGTGCCACCAGCAGATTGGACAGCTACTATGGCTACACCTTC CATSRLDSYYGYTF
TRBJ1-1 many TRBV15 NA TGTGCCACCAGCAGTGGCATCCGTAGCACTGAAGCTTTCTTT CATSSGIRSTEAFF
TRBJ2-3 many TRBV7-2 NA TGTGCCAGCAGCTTAGAGGGGGGCAGGGGTGGAGATACGCAGTATTTT CASSLEGGRGGDTQYF
TRBJ2-2 many TRBV2 NA TGTGCCAGCAGTGAATCATCGCCGAGGGGCACCGGGGAGCTGTTTTTT CASSESSPRGTGELFF
TRBJ1-2 NA TRBV19 TRBD1 TGTGCCAGTAGTATAGATGGGAACTACAGGGGCGGCTACACCTTC CASSIDGNYRGGYTF
TRBJ1-1 NA TRBV20-1 TRBD1 TGCAGTGCTAGAGATGGGGACAGGGGTGAAGCTTTCTTT CSARDGDRGEAFF
TRBJ1-1 few TRBV4-1 TRBD1 TGCGCCAGCAGCCAAGGAACAGGGGTGAACACTGAAGCTTTCTTT CASSQGTGVNTEAFF
TRBJ1-5 many TRBV20-1 NA TGCAGTGCTAGTCACGACGTACGCGGTCAGCCCCAGCATTTT CSASHDVRGQPQHF
TRBJ1-4 many TRBV6-2/TRBV6-3 NA TGTGCCAGCAGCGTACAGTATGCAACTAATGAAAAACTGTTTTTT CASSVQYATNEKLFF
TRBJ2-1 few TRBV14 NA TGTGCCAGCAGCCAAGTCCAAGCGTCCTACAATGAGCAGTTCTTC CASSQVQASYNEQFF
TRBJ1-5 many TRBV28 TRBD1 TGTGCCAGCAGGGGCTCGACAGGGGGCATTCAGCCCCAGCATTTT CASRGSTGGIQPQHF